The rows below give T cell receptor beta chains drawn from one sample of a study of T cells in Graves' hyperthyroidism and ophthalmopathy. TCRdb fed the multiplex PCR reads into MiXCR, producing one record per CDR3 protein. Seen here are under 300,000 distinct CDR3 sequences, about 25% observed once, and the top ten hold approximately 30%. Source material: blood. Every receptor here comes from a man in his forties or fifties with Graves' hyperthyroidism that later progressed to Graves' ophthalmopathy. Each CDR3 is given with its conserved first and last residue.

length	V	J	CDR3
13	TRBV28	TRBJ2-5	CASNKGPKETQYF
15	TRBV6-2/TRBV6-3	TRBJ2-7	CASSYGTDTIYEQYF
16	TRBV5-1	TRBJ2-5	CARTKTASGRQETQYF
12	TRBV28	TRBJ1-5	CASSDSPQPQHF
16	TRBV7-9	TRBJ2-5	CASKPIIGIAMETQYF
17	TRBV6-1	TRBJ1-2	CASSEWARPSINYGYTF
15	TRBV12-3/TRBV12-4	TRBJ1-2	CASSLALLKRDGYTF
15	TRBV7-3	TRBJ2-2	CASSLDSSMTGELFF
13	TRBV20-1	TRBJ2-7	CSAGTSGIYEQYF
20	TRBV4-1	TRBJ2-1	CASSQDLEGSTSGRVNEQFF
16	TRBV4-2	TRBJ2-2	CASSQRSGGVGGELFF
13	TRBV14	TRBJ1-1	CASSASRVTEAFF
13	TRBV20-1	TRBJ2-2	CSCGGLNTGELFF
13	TRBV24-1	TRBJ2-7	CATAAGGSYEQYF
15	TRBV6-1	TRBJ1-5	CASRAVTGGDQPQHF
15	TRBV10-3	TRBJ1-5	CAISESTGGNQPQHF
13	TRBV12-3/TRBV12-4	TRBJ2-7	CASSLEWEYEQYF
20	TRBV11-2	TRBJ2-7	CASSLDRGKLAGESGYEQYF
13	TRBV5-1	TRBJ2-7	CASGYGQGYEQYF
13	TRBV2	TRBJ1-2	CASNRQGSHGYTF
15	TRBV2	TRBJ1-5	CASSGRGTGNQPQHF
16	TRBV11-1	TRBJ2-3	CASSPRDGGSTDTQYF
14	TRBV6-5	TRBJ2-4	CASSYTLAKNIQYF
12	TRBV6-2/TRBV6-3	TRBJ2-7	CASSYVRQAQYF
11	TRBV20-1	TRBJ2-5	CSARGGETQYF
15	TRBV24-1	TRBJ2-5	CATSDLRQSQETQYF
15	TRBV5-4	TRBJ2-2	CASQKRERNTGELFF
13	TRBV6-5	TRBJ1-1	CASSLGSGTEAFF
14	TRBV12-3/TRBV12-4	TRBJ2-7	CASSLTGGLYEQYF
13	TRBV6-2/TRBV6-3	TRBJ2-2	CASSITSTGELFF
18	TRBV28	TRBJ2-3	CASSFSSFGGGYTDTQYF
14	TRBV2	TRBJ2-7	CASTSGTGDYEQYF
19	TRBV13	TRBJ2-7	CASSTRGLAGGPVSYEQYF
14	TRBV6-2/TRBV6-3	TRBJ1-1	CASRVRGLNTEAFF
12	TRBV28	TRBJ1-2	CASSEDRYGYTF